This TCR beta chain appears in the sequencing data of a study of spatial heterogeneity in lung cancer. TCRdb ran MiXCR on the 5' RACE reads and lists one entry per CDR3 protein. The table lists about 130 distinct CDR3 sequences, around a third of them singletons. The V and J ends lost 0 bases and 8 bases respectively, with 7 bases between them. The germline gives CDR1 KGHSH, CDR2 LQKENI. This CDR3 has 13 residues. Study findings and constraints: Expanded intratumoral alpha and beta TCR counts tracked tumor mutation counts.

A remark on this clonotype: Its antigen is not known. The size of this beta chain means little, since it is a stray read in a library made for alpha chains.

The time point: sample taken at primary tumor resection. Here the sequenced sample was lung tumor tissue, taken at surgery. The TCR was taken from a female donor with early-stage non-small cell lung cancer. The rearrangement links TRBV18 to TRBJ1-4; no definite D call. This CDR3 is CASSPPYEEKLFF. As DNA, the CDR3 is TGTGCCAGCTCACCACCTTACGAGGAAAAACTGTTTTTT.